The clone carrying this T cell receptor (beta chain) was recorded a few times. This record comes from a study of early T cells in non-severe SARS-CoV-2 infection. V shed 3 bases and J 9 bases; nucleotides not matched to a gene: 9. This CDR3 has 16 residues. Germline V lookup: CDR1 MNHNS, CDR2 SASEGT. TCRdb reprocessed the 5' RACE reads with MiXCR, giving one entry per CDR3 protein. The table records about 44,000 distinct CDR3 sequences, about 23% of them present only once. The chain combines TRBV6-1 with TRBJ1-6; 9 nucleotides line up with TRBD1. The sequence was collected from an adult who was a healthcare worker with PCR-confirmed SARS-CoV-2 infection or an uninfected control (not recorded which). This specimen was whole blood, taken at baseline. CDR3 sequence reads: CASSDPDRGQSSPLHF. The CDR3 nucleotides read TGTGCCAGCAGTGACCCGGACAGGGGACAAAGTTCACCCCTCCACTTT.